Listed below are T cell receptor beta chains from one sample, sequenced in a study of blood T cell repertoires in COVID-19. Clones were read by immunoSEQ multiplex PCR, and TCRdb kept only the in-frame ones, dropping some. Of 70,000 to 95,000 clones listed, roughly 85% are singletons. Sequencing was carried out using peripheral blood. The receptor set was obtained from a woman aged 55 to 70 with acute or convalescent COVID-19. Both conserved end residues are trimmed from each CDR3.

ASSPDSSYGYT	TRBV7-2	TRBJ1-2
ASSPRPPGQGLNYGYT	TRBV7-6	TRBJ1-2
ASTLGGGSYEQY	TRBV7-9	TRBJ2-7
SASSRTSGRADGSHEQF	TRBV20-1	TRBJ2-1
ASSPPRQGPRNTEAF	TRBV7-2	TRBJ1-1
ASSLNIAGYT	TRBV28	TRBJ1-2
ASSLYSTPEQY	TRBV11-1	TRBJ2-7
ATSDLAGQGGEQF	TRBV24-1	TRBJ2-1
ASKGLAVSTDTQY	TRBV2	TRBJ2-3
ASSLGFDRAPSGANVLT	TRBV11-2	TRBJ2-6
AISEAADETQY	TRBV10-3	TRBJ2-5
ASSVVQTSEQF	TRBV9	TRBJ2-1
ASNLPRGNQPQH	TRBV19	TRBJ1-5
AWSSAGPAF	TRBV30	TRBJ1-1
SVWDRVRPEAF	TRBV29-1	TRBJ1-1
AWSTVAGPQH	TRBV30	TRBJ1-5
ASSLGRGPSYEQY	TRBV7-8	TRBJ2-7